These 10 T cell receptor beta chains originate from one sample sequenced in a study of T-cell memory formation after mild COVID-19. TCRdb fed the 5' RACE reads into MiXCR, producing one record per CDR3 protein. The sample has roughly 120,000 distinct CDR3 sequences; 22% are singletons. The specimen was PBMCs or a T cell subset sorted from them (not recorded which). These receptors originate from a man aged 18 to 29 who had mild COVID-19 (a few samples of this study predate the infection). Cell type and time point are not known.

The CDR3 DNA sequence: TGTGCCAGCACACGGACTAGCGGGGGGTGCTCCTACGAGCAGTACGTC. Protein product: CASTRTSGGCSYEQYV. V gene TRBV11-3 combines with J gene TRBJ2-7; TRBD2 agrees at 14 bases. CDR1 SGHNT and CDR2 YENEEA come from the germline V gene. This CDR3 is built from 16 residues. Unmatched junction bases numbered 5, after V lost 7 bases and J lost 0 bases.

The chain links TRBV9 to TRBJ2-3; unclear D gene. With 4 bases removed from V and 1 base from J, the gap between germline ends came to 10 bases. Germline CDR1 is SGDLS and CDR2 is YYNGEE. The CDR3 contains 14 residues. Written as DNA, the CDR3 is TGTGCCAGCAGCTTCGTTGGGGGCACAGATACGCAGTATTTT. Translated, it gives CASSFVGGTDTQYF.

Only a few counts were recorded for this clonotype. V gene TRBV29-1 combines with J gene TRBJ2-6; D remains ambiguous. The CDR3 contains 13 residues. V lost 6 bases and J lost 0, with 6 bases in between. Germline CDR1 is SQVTM and CDR2 is ANQGSEA. This CDR3 is CSVAPSGANVLTF. CDR3 DNA: TGCAGCGTGGCACCCTCTGGGGCCAACGTCCTGACTTTC.

This clonotype was picked up a small number of times. The J gene is TRBJ2-2, the V gene TRBV7-9, with 7 bases matching TRBD1. This CDR3 region has 17 residues. Germline V gives CDR1 SEHNR, CDR2 FQNEAQ (reference sequence). The junction had 13 bases not matched to a gene; V was cut back by 8 bases and J by 1 base. The CDR3 coding sequence is TGTGCCAGCTCCATGGCAGGGGGTTATAGGAACACCGGGGAGCTGTTTTTT. It translates to CASSMAGGYRNTGELFF.

The genes are TRBV9 and TRBJ1-2; 8 bases agree with TRBD1. Germline CDR1 and CDR2: SGDLS and YYNGEE. This CDR3 has 14 residues. Trimming cost V 3 bases and J 7 bases; bases outside gene matches: 8. CDR3 protein: CASSGTGTGPGYTF. DNA of the CDR3: TGTGCCAGCAGCGGAACCGGGACAGGCCCTGGCTACACCTTC.

The chain uses TRBV11-1 and TRBJ1-4; D is perhaps TRBD1 (6 bases). The CDR3 spans 14 residues. V was cut by 5 bases and J by 3 bases, with 10 bases left in between. Germline CDR1 and CDR2: SGHAT and FQDESV (reference sequence). CDR3 coding DNA: TGTGCCAGCAGCCATGGACAGCCTAATGAAAAACTGTTTTTT. This sequence encodes CASSHGQPNEKLFF.

This clonotype was detected a few times. The chain uses TRBV7-2 and TRBJ2-2; 9 bases agree with TRBD2. The CDR3 is 17 residues long. Losses at the gene ends were 3 bases for V and 3 bases for J; bases not matched to a gene: 8. Germline values: CDR1 SGHTA, CDR2 FQGNSA. The CDR3 DNA reads as TGTGCCAGCAGCTTTTTAGCGGGGGCCGATTACACCGGGGAGCTGTTTTTT. Its translation is CASSFLAGADYTGELFF.

Only a few counts were recorded for this clonotype. The V call is TRBV7-2, the J call TRBJ2-5; D might be TRBD1 or TRBD2, each matching 5 bases. Germline V lookup: CDR1 SGHTA, CDR2 FQGNSA. The CDR3 length is 15 residues. Trimming removed 2 bases at V and 1 base at J, with 11 bases between. The CDR3 region is CASSLKGEPQETQYF. DNA for the CDR3: TGTGCCAGCAGCTTAAAAGGGGAGCCCCAAGAGACCCAGTACTTC.

The genes are TRBV3-1 and TRBJ2-4, with 7 bases lining up with TRBD2. The CDR3 spans 17 residues. After removal of 4 bases from V and 3 bases from J, the junction contained 12 bases not matched to a gene. Looked up from germline, CDR1 is LGHDT and CDR2 is YNNKEL (reference sequence). CDR3: CASSRGGRAGDKNIQYF. DNA for the CDR3: TGTGCCAGCAGCCGGGGAGGGCGAGCCGGGGACAAAAACATTCAGTACTTC. The complete variable domain, with remaining parts taken from reference TRBV3-1 and TRBJ2-4, reads DTAVSQTPKYLVTQMGNDKSIKCEQNLGHDTMYWYKQDSKKFLKIMFSYNNKELIINETVPNRFSPKSPDKAHLNLHINSLELGDSAVYFCASSRGGRAGDKNIQYFGAGTRLSVL.

This clonotype was counted only a few times. The chain is built from TRBV11-2 and TRBJ2-7; no clear D gene. The CDR3 is 13 residues long. The ends were cut back, 1 base at V and 4 bases at J, with 8 bases in the middle. The germline gives CDR1 SGHAT, CDR2 FQNNGV. The CDR3 loop is CASSLGPVYEQYV. CDR3 coding DNA: TGTGCCAGCAGCTTAGGTCCCGTTTACGAGCAGTACGTC.